This entry lists 16 T cell receptor beta chains sequenced from one sample in a study of human T cells and chemical hapten exposure. As for time point: patch test 3, about 24 weeks after DPC sensitization. Treatment defined: therapeutic diphenylcyclopropenone sensitization with weekly scalp DPC. TCRdb itself ran the RACE reads through MiXCR, one entry per CDR3 protein. The table lists 80,000 to 100,000 distinct CDR3 sequences, about 11% of them singletons, with approximately 1.1% in the top ten. The specimen comprised whole blood, sampled in connection with sensitization to the hapten diphenylcyclopropenone (DPC). These receptors were obtained from a woman aged 30 to 39 with alopecia areata. Some clones in this sample may be carry-over from other donors' samples.

V is TRBV3-1 and J is TRBJ2-1; possible D gene TRBD1, 7 bases. CDR1 and CDR2 from the germline V gene are LGHDT and YNNKEL (reference sequence). This CDR3 is 17 amino acids long. The ends were cut back, 1 base at V and 3 bases at J, with 16 bases in the middle. CDR3 sequence: CASSQAPGGQIYNEQFF. Written as DNA, the CDR3 is TGTGCCAGCAGCCAAGCACCAGGGGGGCAGATCTACAATGAGCAGTTCTTC.

The sample holds a few counts of this clonotype. J is TRBJ1-1 and V is TRBV6-4; D remains unclear. The germline gives CDR1 MRHNA, CDR2 SNTAGT. CDR3 length: 13 amino acids. Deletions cut 2 bases from V and 6 bases from J, with 10 bases between. This CDR3 reads CASSDGPNAEAFF. For the CDR3, the DNA is TGTGCCAGCAGTGACGGACCCAACGCTGAAGCTTTCTTT.

The V call is TRBV3-1, the J call TRBJ1-2; D unclear. This CDR3 is 13 amino acids long. Trimming pared 0 bases from V and 4 bases from J, leaving 6 bases between. Looked up from germline, CDR1 is LGHDT and CDR2 is YNNKEL (reference sequence). The CDR3 reads CASSQEQIYGYTF. The CDR3 coding sequence is TGTGCCAGCAGCCAAGAACAGATCTATGGCTACACCTTC.

Only a few counts were recorded for this clonotype. V and J are TRBV20-1 and TRBJ1-2; 8 positions match TRBD1. V trimming: 6 bases; J trimming: 6 bases; junction bases outside the gene matches: 6. This CDR3 is built from 12 residues. In germline, CDR1 is DFQATT, CDR2 SNEGSKA (reference sequence). This CDR3 is CSATAGGNGYTF. CDR3 DNA sequence: TGCAGTGCCACGGCAGGGGGCAATGGCTACACCTTC.

This clonotype was observed many times. Germline and junction disagree at one end, which may indicate a read error. V gene TRBV13 combines with J gene TRBJ2-7; no reliable D call. CDR3 length: 11 amino acids. CDR1 PRHDT and CDR2 FYEKMQ come from the germline V gene (reference sequence). Here the CDR3 DNA reads TGTGCCAGCAGCTCAGCTGGTCGGGTACTCTTC. Encoded protein: CASSSAGRVLF. Together with reference TRBV13 and TRBJ2-7, the CDR3 gives the full variable domain: AAGVIQSPRHLIKEKRETATLKCYPIPRHDTVYWYQQGPGQDPQFLISFYEKMQSDKGSIPDRFSAQQFSDYHSELNMSSLELGDSALYFCASSSAGRVLFGPGTRLTVT.

This clonotype was counted at least ten times. The chain is built from TRBV12-3 or TRBV12-4 and TRBJ1-5, with D tentatively TRBD1 (6 bases). Trimming stripped 5 bases from V and 4 bases from J, with 12 bases between. The CDR3 length is 14 residues. This CDR3 reads CASSQSGANQPQHF. In nucleotides, the CDR3 is TGTGCCAGCAGTCAATCAGGGGCTAATCAGCCCCAGCATTTT.

This clonotype has at least ten counts. This chain joins TRBV28 and TRBJ1-2; TRBD1 aligns across 7 bases. The CDR3 totals 16 residues. V dropped 6 bases and J dropped 2; count of bases not matched to a gene: 12. Germline CDR1 reads MDHEN; CDR2 reads SYDVKM. CDR3: CASRPHEGQKNYGYTF. CDR3 coding DNA: TGTGCCAGCAGACCTCACGAGGGACAGAAAAACTATGGCTACACCTTC.

The rearrangement joins TRBV3-1 to TRBJ1-5, with D perhaps matching TRBD1 (6 bases). Per germline, CDR1 LGHDT and CDR2 YNNKEL (reference sequence). The CDR3 totals 15 residues. The germline V and J ends were trimmed by 0 bases and 5 bases, with 11 bases remaining between them. CDR3 sequence reads: CASSQDTGRYQPQHF. The CDR3, as DNA: TGTGCCAGCAGCCAAGATACAGGGCGGTATCAGCCCCAGCATTTT. Full variable domain (missing parts from reference TRBV3-1 and TRBJ1-5): DTAVSQTPKYLVTQMGNDKSIKCEQNLGHDTMYWYKQDSKKFLKIMFSYNNKELIINETVPNRFSPKSPDKAHLNLHINSLELGDSAVYFCASSQDTGRYQPQHFGDGTRLSIL.

The chain joins TRBV4-3 to TRBJ1-2; TRBD1 matches 7 bases. V shed 2 bases, J shed 7 bases, and the junction held 4 bases outside the gene matches. Germline V gives CDR1 LGHNA, CDR2 YSLEER. The CDR3 is made up of 13 amino acids. This CDR3 reads CASSQSTGPGYTF. CDR3 sequence (DNA): TGCGCCAGCAGCCAATCGACAGGGCCTGGCTACACCTTC.

This rearrangement joins TRBV6-2 or TRBV6-3 to TRBJ2-3; D may be TRBD2 (5 bases). Trimming cost V 7 bases and J 0 bases, with 14 bases left between them. Germline-derived CDR1 and CDR2 are MNHEY and SVGEGT. The CDR3 covers 15 residues. Here the CDR3 reads CASMEAGPSTDTQYF. The CDR3 coding sequence is TGTGCCAGCATGGAGGCGGGCCCGAGCACAGATACGCAGTATTTT.

This clonotype was counted at least ten times. CDR3 in DNA: TGTGCCAGCAGCTTCCAGGCAACTAATGAAAAACTGTTTTTT. This codes for CASSFQATNEKLFF. This chain connects TRBV7-9 to TRBJ1-4; D remains ambiguous. The CDR3 sequence is 14 residues long. Per the germline V gene, CDR1 is SEHNR and CDR2 is FQNEAQ (reference sequence). Trimming shortened V by 3 bases and J by 0 bases, and 5 bases separated the two germline ends.

This clonotype was seen repeatedly, ten times or more. V and J are TRBV6-5 and TRBJ1-1; no firm D call. Germline CDR1 MNHEY, CDR2 SVGAGI. The length of the CDR3 is 14 residues. V was cut by 7 bases and J by 1 base, with 13 bases left in between. The CDR3 sequence is CASTSGRTNTEAFF. CDR3 nucleotide sequence: TGTGCCAGCACGTCCGGACGTACGAACACTGAAGCTTTCTTT.

The gene calls are TRBV20-1 and TRBJ2-3; 9 bases line up with TRBD2. The CDR3 extends over 15 amino acids. V shed 6 bases and J 4 bases; nucleotides not matched to a gene: 11. The germline V gene has CDR1 DFQATT and CDR2 SNEGSKA (reference sequence). The CDR3 here is CSAPSSGRGADTQYF. DNA of the CDR3: TGCAGTGCACCGAGTAGCGGGAGAGGGGCAGATACGCAGTATTTT.

The rearrangement links TRBV28 to TRBJ2-7, with D perhaps matching TRBD1 (6 bases). Germline CDR1 MDHEN, CDR2 SYDVKM. The CDR3 covers 13 residues. V gave up 4 bases and J gave up 4 bases, with 11 bases separating them. In DNA form, the CDR3 reads TGTGCCAGCAGTTCACCTGGACAGTACGAGCAGTACTTC. It specifies CASSSPGQYEQYF.

This clonotype was counted many times. The chain carries TRBV28 and TRBJ2-7; D could derive from TRBD1 or TRBD2 (5 bases each). The CDR3 spans 14 residues. Deletions cut 4 bases from V and 0 bases from J, with 10 bases between. Germline V lookup: CDR1 MDHEN, CDR2 SYDVKM. This chain's CDR3 is CASSWGPSSYEQYF. The DNA for the CDR3 is TGTGCCAGCAGTTGGGGACCGTCCTCCTACGAGCAGTACTTC. The full variable domain, with the rest looked up from reference TRBV28 and TRBJ2-7, is DVKVTQSSRYLVKRTGEKVFLECVQDMDHENMFWYRQDPGLGLRLIYFSYDVKMKEKGDIPEGYSVSREKKERFSLILESASTNQTSMYLCASSWGPSSYEQYFGPGTRLTVT.

This clonotype has a count of ten or more. The chain links TRBV12-3 or TRBV12-4 to TRBJ2-1; no clear D. This CDR3 region has 16 residues. V was cut by 7 bases and J by 7 bases, with 23 bases left in between. The CDR3 DNA follows: TGTGCCAGCAATTGGCCGGTAGCTCGCGGTTTGAATGAGCAGTTCTTC. Residues: CASNWPVARGLNEQFF.